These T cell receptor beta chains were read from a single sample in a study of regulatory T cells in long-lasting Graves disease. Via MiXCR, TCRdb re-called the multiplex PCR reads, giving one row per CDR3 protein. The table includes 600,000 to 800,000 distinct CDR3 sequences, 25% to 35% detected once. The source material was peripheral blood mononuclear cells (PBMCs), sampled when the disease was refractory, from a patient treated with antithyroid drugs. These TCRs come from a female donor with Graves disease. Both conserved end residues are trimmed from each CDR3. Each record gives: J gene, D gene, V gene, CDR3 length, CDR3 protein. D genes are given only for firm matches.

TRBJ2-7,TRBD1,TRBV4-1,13,ASSRLLQGDYEQY
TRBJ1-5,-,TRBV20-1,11,SASEGTGQPQH
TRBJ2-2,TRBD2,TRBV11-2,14,ASSPTSGSLSGELF
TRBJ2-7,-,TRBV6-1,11,ASSPTAFYEQY
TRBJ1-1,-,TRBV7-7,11,ASSQDEGGEAF
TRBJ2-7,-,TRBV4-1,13,ASSQATGHGNEQY
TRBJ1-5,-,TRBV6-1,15,ASSETVGDSGNQPQH
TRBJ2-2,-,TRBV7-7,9,ALGGGGELF
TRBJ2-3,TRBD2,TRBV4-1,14,ASSQLWEGSTDTQY
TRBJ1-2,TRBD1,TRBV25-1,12,ASRAPGQGDGYT
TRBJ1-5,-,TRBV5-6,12,ASSLLGASQPQH
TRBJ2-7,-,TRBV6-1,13,ASSESLGNSYEQY
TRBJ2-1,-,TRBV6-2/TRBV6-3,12,ASSSRRGTNEQF
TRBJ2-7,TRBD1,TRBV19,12,ASSIPGQGYEQY
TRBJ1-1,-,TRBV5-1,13,ASSLGTRQIPEAF
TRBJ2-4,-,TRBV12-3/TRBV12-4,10,ASSFRVDIQY
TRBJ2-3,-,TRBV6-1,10,ASSTEEDTQY
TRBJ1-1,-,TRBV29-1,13,SVVAATVLQREAF